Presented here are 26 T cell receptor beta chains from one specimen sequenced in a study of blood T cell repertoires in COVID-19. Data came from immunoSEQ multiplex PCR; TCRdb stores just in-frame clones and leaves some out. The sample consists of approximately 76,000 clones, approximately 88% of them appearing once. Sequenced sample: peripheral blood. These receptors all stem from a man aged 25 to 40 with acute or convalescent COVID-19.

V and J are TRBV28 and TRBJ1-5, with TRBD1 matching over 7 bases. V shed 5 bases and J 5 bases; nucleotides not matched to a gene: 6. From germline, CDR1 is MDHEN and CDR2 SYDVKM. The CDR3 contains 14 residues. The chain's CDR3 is CASSHRGTDQPQHF. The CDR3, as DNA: TGTGCCAGCAGTCACAGGGGAACAGATCAGCCCCAGCATTTT.

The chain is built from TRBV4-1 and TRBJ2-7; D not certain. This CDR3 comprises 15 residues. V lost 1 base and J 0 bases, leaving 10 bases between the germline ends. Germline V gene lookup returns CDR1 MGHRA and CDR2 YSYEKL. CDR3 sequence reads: CASSQASSNSYEQYF. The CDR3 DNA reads TGCGCCAGCAGCCAAGCTTCTAGTAACTCCTACGAGCAGTACTTC.

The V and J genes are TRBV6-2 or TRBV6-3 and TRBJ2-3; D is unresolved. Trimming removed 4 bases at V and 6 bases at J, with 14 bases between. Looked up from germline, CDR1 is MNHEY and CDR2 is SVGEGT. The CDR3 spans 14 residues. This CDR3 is CASSSGLPMDTQYF. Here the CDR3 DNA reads TGTGCCAGCAGTTCCGGGTTACCGATGGATACGCAGTATTTT.

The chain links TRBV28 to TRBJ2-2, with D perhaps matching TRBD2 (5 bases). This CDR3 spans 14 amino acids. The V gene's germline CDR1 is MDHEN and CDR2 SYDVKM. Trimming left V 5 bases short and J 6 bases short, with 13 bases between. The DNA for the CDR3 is TGTGCCAGCAGTCCCCGAGGGCTTCCCGGGGAGCTGTTTTTT. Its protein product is CASSPRGLPGELFF. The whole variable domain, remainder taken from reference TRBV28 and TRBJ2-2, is DVKVTQSSRYLVKRTGEKVFLECVQDMDHENMFWYRQDPGLGLRLIYFSYDVKMKEKGDIPEGYSVSREKKERFSLILESASTNQTSMYLCASSPRGLPGELFFGEGSRLTVL.

As DNA, the CDR3 is TGTGCCAGCAGCTTGGGGGACAGACAGTACAATTCACCCCTCCACTTT. It yields the protein CASSLGDRQYNSPLHF. V is TRBV7-9 and J is TRBJ1-6; 7 positions match TRBD1. V was pared by 3 bases and J by 7 bases, with 9 bases of the junction left unmatched. The length of the CDR3 is 16 residues. CDR1 is SEHNR and CDR2 is FQNEAQ in the germline V gene (reference sequence).

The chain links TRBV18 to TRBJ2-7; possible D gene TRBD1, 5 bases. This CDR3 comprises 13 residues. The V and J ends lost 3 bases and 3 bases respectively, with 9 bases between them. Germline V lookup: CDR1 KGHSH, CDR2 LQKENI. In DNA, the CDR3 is TGTGCCAGCTCACCGAAGGGGAACTACGAGCAGTACTTC. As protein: CASSPKGNYEQYF.

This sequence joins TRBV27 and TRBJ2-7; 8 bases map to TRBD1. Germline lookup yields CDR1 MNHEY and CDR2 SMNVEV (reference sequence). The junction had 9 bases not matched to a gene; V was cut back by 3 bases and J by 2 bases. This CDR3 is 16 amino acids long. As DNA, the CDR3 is TGTGCCAGCAGTTTTACACGGACAGGGACGACCTACGAGCAGTACTTC. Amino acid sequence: CASSFTRTGTTYEQYF.

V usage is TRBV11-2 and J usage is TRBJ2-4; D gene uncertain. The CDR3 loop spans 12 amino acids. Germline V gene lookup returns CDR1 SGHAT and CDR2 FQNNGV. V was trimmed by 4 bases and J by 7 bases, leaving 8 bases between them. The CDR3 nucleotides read TGTGCCAGCAGCTCCCCCTCTAACATTCAGTACTTC. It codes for CASSSPSNIQYF.

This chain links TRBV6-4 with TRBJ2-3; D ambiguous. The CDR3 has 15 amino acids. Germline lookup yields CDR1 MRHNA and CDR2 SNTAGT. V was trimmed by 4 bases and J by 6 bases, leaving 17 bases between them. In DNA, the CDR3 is TGTGCCAGCAGTGCTGACTCCCTAGAGGCCGATACGCAGTATTTT. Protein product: CASSADSLEADTQYF.

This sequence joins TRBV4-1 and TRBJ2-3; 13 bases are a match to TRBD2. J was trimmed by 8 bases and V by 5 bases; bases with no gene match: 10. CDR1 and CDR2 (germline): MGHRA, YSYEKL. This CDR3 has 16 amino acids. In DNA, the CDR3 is TGCGCCAGCAGCGAGGGACTAGCGGGATTAGGGGGTACGCAGTATTTT. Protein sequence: CASSEGLAGLGGTQYF.

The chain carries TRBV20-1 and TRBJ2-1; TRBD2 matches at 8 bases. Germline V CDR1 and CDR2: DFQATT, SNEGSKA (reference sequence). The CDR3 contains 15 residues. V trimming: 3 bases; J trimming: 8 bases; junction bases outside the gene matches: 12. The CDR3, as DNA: TGCAGTGCTAGTTTCCGTAGCGGGATATTGTATGAGCAGTTCTTC. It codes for CSASFRSGILYEQFF.

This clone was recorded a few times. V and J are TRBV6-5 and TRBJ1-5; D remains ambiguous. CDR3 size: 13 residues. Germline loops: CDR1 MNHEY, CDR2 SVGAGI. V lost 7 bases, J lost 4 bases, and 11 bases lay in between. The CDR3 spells CASTLAYNQPQHF. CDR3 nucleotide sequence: TGTGCCAGCACCTTAGCCTATAATCAGCCCCAGCATTTT.

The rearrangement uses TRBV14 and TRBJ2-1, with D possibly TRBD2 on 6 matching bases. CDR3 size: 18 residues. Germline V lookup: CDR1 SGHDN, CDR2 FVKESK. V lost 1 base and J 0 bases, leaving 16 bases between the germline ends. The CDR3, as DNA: TGTGCCAGCAGCCAAGGAATCGGGAGCATTAACTCCTACAATGAGCAGTTCTTC. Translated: CASSQGIGSINSYNEQFF.

The CDR3 coding sequence is TGTGCCAGCAGTGAGCAGGCCTCTAACTATGGCTACACCTTC. It is translated as CASSEQASNYGYTF. J is TRBJ1-2 and V is TRBV2; D gene unclear. CDR3 size: 14 residues. CDR1 and CDR2 from the germline V gene are SNHLY and FYNNEI. The V gene lost 3 bases and the J gene lost 0 bases, with 8 bases spanning the gap.

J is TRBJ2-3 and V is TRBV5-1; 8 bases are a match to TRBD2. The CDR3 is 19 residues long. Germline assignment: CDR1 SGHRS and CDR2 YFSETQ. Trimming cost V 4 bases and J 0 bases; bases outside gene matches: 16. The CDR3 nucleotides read TGCGCCAGCAGCCCCCGGATGATGGCGGGAGGCCCTAGCACAGATACGCAGTATTTT. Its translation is CASSPRMMAGGPSTDTQYF.

This CDR3 reads CAWRIAGAGGPIEQFF. In nucleotides, the CDR3 is TGTGCCTGGAGAATTGCAGGAGCGGGAGGGCCGATTGAGCAGTTCTTC. The chain joins TRBV30 to TRBJ2-1, with 10 bases that match TRBD2. Germline V gene sequence: CDR1 GTSNPN, CDR2 SVGIG (reference sequence). Unmatched junction bases numbered 14, after V lost 3 bases and J lost 9 bases. CDR3 length: 16 amino acids.

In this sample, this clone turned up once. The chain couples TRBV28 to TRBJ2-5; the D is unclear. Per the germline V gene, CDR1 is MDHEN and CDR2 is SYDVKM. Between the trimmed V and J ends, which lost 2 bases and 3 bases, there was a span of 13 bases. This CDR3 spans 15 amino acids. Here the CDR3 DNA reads TGTGCCAGCAGTTTAGGCAGGTACACAAAAGAGACCCAGTACTTC. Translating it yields CASSLGRYTKETQYF.

The CDR3 reads CASSVHEDSTGYEQYF. The CDR3 DNA sequence: TGTGCCAGCAGCGTCCACGAGGACAGCACTGGATACGAGCAGTACTTC. The rearrangement uses TRBV9 and TRBJ2-7; D is possibly TRBD1 (6 bases). Trimming left V 2 bases short and J 4 bases short, with 19 bases between. There are 16 residues in the CDR3. The germline CDR1 and CDR2 sequences are SGDLS and YYNGEE.

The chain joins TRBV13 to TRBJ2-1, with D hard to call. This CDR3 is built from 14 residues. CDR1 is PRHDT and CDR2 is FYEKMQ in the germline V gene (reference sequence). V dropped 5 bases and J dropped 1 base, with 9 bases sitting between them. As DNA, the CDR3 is TGTGCCAGCAGCCCCGGGTTGTCCTACAATGAGCAGTTCTTC. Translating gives CASSPGLSYNEQFF.

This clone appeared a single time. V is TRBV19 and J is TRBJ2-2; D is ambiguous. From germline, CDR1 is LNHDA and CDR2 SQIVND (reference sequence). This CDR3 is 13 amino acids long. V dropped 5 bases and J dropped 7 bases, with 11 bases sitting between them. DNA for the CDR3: TGTGCCAGTAGTCCGAACGTAGTCGGGGAGCTGTTTTTT. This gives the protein CASSPNVVGELFF.

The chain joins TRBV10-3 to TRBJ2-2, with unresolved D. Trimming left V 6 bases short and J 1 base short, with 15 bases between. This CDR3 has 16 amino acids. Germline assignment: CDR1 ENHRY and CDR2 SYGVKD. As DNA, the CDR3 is TGTGCCATCAGCCGGAGTTCGACTTTGAACACCGGGGAGCTGTTTTTT. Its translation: CAISRSSTLNTGELFF.

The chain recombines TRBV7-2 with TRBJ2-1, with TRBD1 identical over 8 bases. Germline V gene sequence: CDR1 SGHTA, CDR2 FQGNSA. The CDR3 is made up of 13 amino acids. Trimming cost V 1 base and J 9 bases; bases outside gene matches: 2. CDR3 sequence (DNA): TGTGCCAGCAGCTTAGGACAGGGGATTGAGCAGTTCTTC. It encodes CASSLGQGIEQFF.

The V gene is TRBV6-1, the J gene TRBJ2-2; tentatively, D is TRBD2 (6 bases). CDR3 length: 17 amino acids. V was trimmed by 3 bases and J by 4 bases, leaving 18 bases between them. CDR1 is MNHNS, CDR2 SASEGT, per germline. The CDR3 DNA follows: TGTGCCAGCAGTGAGGGCCTCTTAGCGGCAGGCACCGGGGAGCTGTTTTTT. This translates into CASSEGLLAAGTGELFF.

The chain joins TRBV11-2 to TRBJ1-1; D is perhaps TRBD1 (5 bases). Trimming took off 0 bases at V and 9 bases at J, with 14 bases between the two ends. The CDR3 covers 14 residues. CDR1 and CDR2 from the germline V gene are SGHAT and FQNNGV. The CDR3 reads CASSLEPQTDKAFF. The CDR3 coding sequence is TGTGCCAGCAGCTTAGAGCCCCAGACAGACAAAGCTTTCTTT. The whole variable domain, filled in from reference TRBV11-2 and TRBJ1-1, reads EAGVAQSPRYKIIEKRQSVAFWCNPISGHATLYWYQQILGQGPKLLIQFQNNGVVDDSQLPKDRFSAERLKGVDSTLKIQPAKLEDSAVYLCASSLEPQTDKAFFGQGTRLTVV.

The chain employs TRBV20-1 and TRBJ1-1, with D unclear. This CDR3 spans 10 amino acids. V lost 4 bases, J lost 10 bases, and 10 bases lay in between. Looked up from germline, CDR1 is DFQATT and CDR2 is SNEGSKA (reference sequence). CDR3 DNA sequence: TGCAGTGCTAAGTCTGGCGGAGCTTTCTTT. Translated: CSAKSGGAFF.

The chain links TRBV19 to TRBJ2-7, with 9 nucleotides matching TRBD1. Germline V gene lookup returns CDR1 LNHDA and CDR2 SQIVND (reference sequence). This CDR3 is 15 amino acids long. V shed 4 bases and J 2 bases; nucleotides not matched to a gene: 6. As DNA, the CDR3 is TGTGCCAGTAGTACCCAGACAGGGGGACCCTACGAGCAGTACTTC. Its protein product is CASSTQTGGPYEQYF.